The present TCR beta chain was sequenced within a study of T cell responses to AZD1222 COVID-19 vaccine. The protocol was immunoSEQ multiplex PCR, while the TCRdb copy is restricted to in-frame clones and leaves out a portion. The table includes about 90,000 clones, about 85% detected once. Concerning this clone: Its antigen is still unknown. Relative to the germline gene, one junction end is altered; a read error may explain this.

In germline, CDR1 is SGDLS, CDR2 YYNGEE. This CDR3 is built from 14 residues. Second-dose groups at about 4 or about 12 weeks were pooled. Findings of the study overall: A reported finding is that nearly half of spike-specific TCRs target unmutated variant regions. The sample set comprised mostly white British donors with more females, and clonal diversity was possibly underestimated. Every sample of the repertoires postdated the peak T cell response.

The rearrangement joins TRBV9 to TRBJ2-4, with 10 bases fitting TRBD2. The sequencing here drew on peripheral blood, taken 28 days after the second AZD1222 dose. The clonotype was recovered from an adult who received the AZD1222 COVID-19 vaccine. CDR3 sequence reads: CASSVDSGRPPRDF. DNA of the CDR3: TGTGCCAGCAGCGTAGATAGCGGGAGGCCACCAAGGGACTTC.